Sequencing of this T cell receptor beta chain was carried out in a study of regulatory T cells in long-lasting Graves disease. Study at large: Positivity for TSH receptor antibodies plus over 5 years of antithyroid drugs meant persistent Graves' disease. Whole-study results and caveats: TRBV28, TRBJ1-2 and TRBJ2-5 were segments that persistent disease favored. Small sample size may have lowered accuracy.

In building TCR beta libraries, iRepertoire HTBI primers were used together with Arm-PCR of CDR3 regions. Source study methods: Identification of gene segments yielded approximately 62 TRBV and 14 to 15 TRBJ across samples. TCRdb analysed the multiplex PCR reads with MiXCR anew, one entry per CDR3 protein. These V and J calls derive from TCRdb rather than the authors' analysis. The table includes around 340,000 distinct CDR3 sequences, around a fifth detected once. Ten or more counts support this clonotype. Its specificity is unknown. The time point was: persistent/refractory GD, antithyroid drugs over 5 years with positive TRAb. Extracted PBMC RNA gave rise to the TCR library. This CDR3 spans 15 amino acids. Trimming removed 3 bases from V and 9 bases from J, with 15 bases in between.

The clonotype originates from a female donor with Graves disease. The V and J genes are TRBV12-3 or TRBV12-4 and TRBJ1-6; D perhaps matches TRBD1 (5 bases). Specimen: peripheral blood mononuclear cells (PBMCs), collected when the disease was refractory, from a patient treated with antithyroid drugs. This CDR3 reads CASSFVGTRGSPLHF. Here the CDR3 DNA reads TGTGCCAGCAGTTTCGTCGGGACCCGGGGTTCACCCCTCCACTTT.